A selection of T cell receptor beta chains follows, all from one sample in a study of PD-L1 blockade in urothelial cancer. Sequenced by immunoSEQ multiplex PCR; TCRdb stores in-frame clones only, minus some. The sample lists about 130,000 clones; 86% were seen once. The sample was PBMCs, taken around atezolizumab (anti-PD-L1) treatment. Receptor source: a man aged 45-65 years with urothelial cancer. The CDR3 runs from the conserved cysteine through the conserved F or W. A D gene is named only where the DNA matches it firmly. Rows may omit the clone size; those that give it use once, few, many or a size class.

v_call,clone_size,d_call,cdr3_length,j_call,cdr3_aa,cdr3_nt
TRBV5-1,.,.,14,TRBJ1-3,CASSAGGAGNTIYF,TGCGCCAGCAGCGCCGGAGGGGCTGGAAACACCATATATTTT
TRBV7-2,.,.,15,TRBJ1-4,CASSSQEGTNEKLFF,TGTGCCAGCAGCTCGCAGGAGGGAACTAATGAAAAACTGTTTTTT
TRBV6-6,.,.,14,TRBJ1-1,CASSYWDTSTEAFF,TGTGCCAGCAGTTACTGGGACACGAGCACTGAAGCTTTCTTT
TRBV13,.,.,15,TRBJ1-1,CASSSPMSRNTEAFF,TGTGCCAGCAGCTCACCCATGTCGCGGAACACTGAAGCTTTCTTT
TRBV7-9,medium-sized,.,14,TRBJ1-6,CASTRGGNNSPLHF,TGTGCCAGCACCCGGGGGGGGAACAATTCACCCCTCCACTTT
TRBV7-3,.,.,14,TRBJ2-3,CASSSSASTDTQYF,TGTGCCAGCAGCTCCAGCGCGTCCACAGATACGCAGTATTTT
TRBV7-8,.,.,15,TRBJ2-7,CASSLGAPAIHEQYF,TGTGCCAGCAGCTTAGGGGCTCCCGCTATCCACGAGCAGTACTTC
TRBV28,.,.,14,TRBJ2-5,CASSFGGTGETQYF,TGTGCCAGCAGTTTCGGAGGGACTGGAGAGACCCAGTACTTC
TRBV2,.,.,13,TRBJ1-2,CASTLGQSYGYTF,TGTGCCAGCACCCTGGGCCAGTCCTATGGCTACACCTTC
TRBV30,.,TRBD1,11,TRBJ2-1,CAWSTRGNMFF,TGTGCCTGGAGTACCAGGGGGAATATGTTCTTC
TRBV5-1,.,TRBD1,18,TRBJ1-3,CASSPGTGGAFSGNTIYF,TGCGCCAGCAGCCCCGGGACAGGGGGCGCTTTTTCTGGAAACACCATATATTTT
TRBV9,.,TRBD2,14,TRBJ2-7,CASSVRDYTYEQYF,TGTGCCAGCAGCGTCCGGGACTACACCTACGAGCAGTACTTC
TRBV7-8,.,TRBD2,16,TRBJ2-3,CASSPRAGGTTDTQYF,TGTGCCAGCAGCCCCCGAGCGGGAGGAACCACAGATACGCAGTATTTT
TRBV21-1,.,.,14,TRBJ2-2,CASMPGSGTGELFF,TGTGCCAGCATGCCCGGGAGTGGCACCGGGGAGCTGTTTTTT
TRBV27,once,TRBD2,16,TRBJ2-1,CASSLKAGSSYNEQFF,TGTGCCAGCAGTCTAAAAGCGGGAAGTTCCTACAATGAGCAGTTCTTC
TRBV18,once,TRBD1,15,TRBJ1-3,CASSPRTGETNTIYF,TGTGCCAGCTCGCCCCGCACAGGGGAGACAAACACCATATATTTT
TRBV30,.,.,15,TRBJ1-3,CAWSQGLGSGNTIYF,TGTGCCTGGAGCCAGGGGTTAGGCTCTGGAAACACCATATATTTT
TRBV9,.,.,14,TRBJ1-1,CASSPRQGGTEAFF,TGTGCCAGCAGCCCCCGGCAGGGAGGCACTGAAGCTTTCTTT
TRBV27,.,.,16,TRBJ2-3,CASTHMPGLITDTQYF,TGTGCCAGCACCCACATGCCGGGACTTATAACAGATACGCAGTATTTT
TRBV30,.,.,13,TRBJ1-6,CAWSVPQISPLHF,TGTGCCTGGAGTGTTCCCCAGATTTCACCCCTCCACTTT
TRBV15,.,.,15,TRBJ2-2,CATSRGVARAGELFF,TGTGCCACCAGCAGAGGGGTAGCGAGGGCCGGGGAGCTGTTTTTT
TRBV27,.,.,15,TRBJ1-4,CASSLSVGGGEKLFF,TGTGCCAGCAGTTTATCGGTCGGGGGGGGTGAAAAACTGTTTTTT
TRBV5-1,once,TRBD1,15,TRBJ2-7,CASSVGQGVDYEQYF,TGCGCCAGCAGCGTGGGACAGGGGGTCGACTACGAGCAGTACTTC
TRBV6-1,.,TRBD2,15,TRBJ2-2,CASSRAGGYTGELFF,TGTGCCAGCAGTAGAGCGGGAGGGTACACCGGGGAGCTGTTTTTT
TRBV27,.,.,12,TRBJ1-4,CASSLSGEKLFF,TGTGCCAGCAGTTTATCCGGGGAAAAACTGTTTTTT
TRBV5-1,.,TRBD1,18,TRBJ1-1,CASSLEGQGTSRGTEAFF,TGCGCCAGCAGCTTGGAAGGACAGGGGACGAGTAGGGGCACTGAAGCTTTCTTT
TRBV21-1,few,.,14,TRBJ1-5,CASSNHEGRQPQHF,TGTGCCAGCAGCAATCATGAGGGAAGGCAGCCCCAGCATTTT
TRBV2,once,.,14,TRBJ2-4,CASREQGNSVIQYF,TGTGCCAGCAGAGAACAGGGAAATTCGGTCATTCAGTACTTC
TRBV19,once,.,16,TRBJ2-7,CASSTIWGATLREQYF,TGTGCCAGTAGTACGATTTGGGGCGCCACGTTGAGGGAGCAGTACTTC
TRBV7-2,once,.,16,TRBJ1-3,CASSPDRPSSGNTIYF,TGTGCCAGCAGTCCCGACAGGCCGAGCTCTGGAAACACCATATATTTT
TRBV6-5,.,TRBD2,13,TRBJ2-7,CASTMGGGYEQYF,TGTGCCAGCACAATGGGCGGGGGGTACGAGCAGTACTTC
TRBV7-8,.,.,14,TRBJ1-6,CASSLTKSGSPLHF,TGTGCCAGCAGCCTAACTAAGTCGGGTTCACCCCTCCACTTT
TRBV5-4,.,TRBD1,12,TRBJ2-1,CATHDRDTSEFF,TGTGCCACCCACGACAGGGACACCTCAGAGTTCTTC